Following are 16 T cell receptor beta chains from one sample sequenced in a study of T cell responses to AZD1222 COVID-19 vaccine. Clones were sequenced by immunoSEQ multiplex PCR, and TCRdb holds only the in-frame ones, with some missing. In the table there are approximately 110,000 clones, roughly nine tenths of which are singletons. The sample here was peripheral blood, taken on day 0 of AZD1222 vaccination. These TCRs come from an adult in good health.

The chain is built from TRBV4-2 and TRBJ2-7; TRBD1 is a possible D gene (6 bases). The V end was cut by 2 bases, the J end by 3 bases, with 20 bases between. The CDR3 has 17 amino acids. Looked up from germline, CDR1 is LGHNA and CDR2 is YNFKEQ. CDR3 sequence reads: CASSQNPRGRVLYEQYF. The CDR3 DNA sequence: TGTGCCAGCAGCCAAAACCCCAGGGGCAGGGTTCTCTACGAGCAGTACTTC.

This chain joins TRBV12-3 or TRBV12-4 and TRBJ1-5; 7 nucleotides agree with TRBD1. V shed 6 bases, J shed 4 bases, and the junction held 0 bases outside the gene matches. CDR3 length equals 12 residues. As DNA, the CDR3 is TGTGCCAGCAGGACAGGGAATCAGCCCCAGCATTTT. Protein product: CASRTGNQPQHF.

The chain uses TRBV5-8 and TRBJ2-2; D gene unclear. The CDR3 covers 15 residues. The V gene lost 3 bases and the J gene lost 4 bases, with 13 bases spanning the gap. Looked up from germline, CDR1 is SGHTS and CDR2 is YDEGEE. This CDR3 is CASSSPLQVTGELFF. CDR3 sequence (DNA): TGTGCCAGCAGCTCCCCCCTTCAGGTCACCGGGGAGCTGTTTTTT.

The chain carries TRBV7-9 and TRBJ2-7, with 9 bases matching TRBD2. V lost 5 bases to trimming and J lost 3 bases; unmatched junction nucleotides: 5. The CDR3 loop spans 14 amino acids. Germline V CDR1 and CDR2: SEHNR, FQNEAQ (reference sequence). For the CDR3, the DNA is TGTGCCAGCAGCGACACTAGCGGGTACTACGAGCAGTACTTC. This codes for CASSDTSGYYEQYF.

V gene TRBV30 combines with J gene TRBJ1-1; 7 bases are shared with TRBD1. V shed 4 bases, J shed 2 bases, and the junction held 10 bases outside the gene matches. The CDR3 length is 15 residues. CDR1 GTSNPN and CDR2 SVGIG come from the germline V gene (reference sequence). As DNA, the CDR3 is TGTGCCTGGACCCTAACAGGGGTTCTAAACACTGAAGCTTTCTTT. Residues: CAWTLTGVLNTEAFF.

The chain is built from TRBV6-5 and TRBJ2-7, with 7 positions matching TRBD1. The germline V gene has CDR1 MNHEY and CDR2 SVGAGI. CDR3 size: 15 residues. J lost 5 bases, V lost 5 bases, and 12 bases had no gene match. CDR3 in amino acids: CASSPRTGSVHEQYF. The CDR3 DNA reads as TGTGCCAGCAGTCCCCGGACAGGTTCAGTCCACGAGCAGTACTTC.

DNA for the CDR3: TGTGCCACTGGGACAGGGGGCAACACTGAAGCTTTCTTT. This codes for CATGTGGNTEAFF. The chain carries TRBV6-5 and TRBJ1-1; 12 bases align to TRBD1. V dropped 10 bases and J dropped 2; count of bases not matched to a gene: 2. This CDR3 has 13 residues. CDR1 and CDR2 (germline): MNHEY, SVGAGI.

The chain uses TRBV7-9 and TRBJ2-5; 12 bases align to TRBD2. The length of the CDR3 is 15 residues. The germline V gene encodes CDR1 SEHNR and CDR2 FQNEAQ (reference sequence). After removal of 5 bases from V and 5 bases from J, the junction contained 6 bases not matched to a gene. CDR3 nucleotide sequence: TGTGCCAGCAGCCAACTAGCGGGGGGTGTGGAGACCCAGTACTTC. Translation: CASSQLAGGVETQYF.

The rearrangement uses TRBV5-4 and TRBJ2-3; tentatively, D is TRBD2 (5 bases). The germline V and J ends were trimmed by 0 bases and 5 bases, with 7 bases remaining between them. Germline CDR1 reads SGHNT; CDR2 reads YYREEE (reference sequence). This CDR3 spans 13 amino acids. In DNA form, the CDR3 reads TGTGCCAGCAGCTTGGGGACTTTAGATACGCAGTATTTT. Amino acids: CASSLGTLDTQYF.

This rearrangement joins TRBV9 to TRBJ1-2; D is undetermined. The V end lost 7 bases, the J end lost 6 bases, and 22 bases lay between the germline ends. CDR1 and CDR2 (germline): SGDLS, YYNGEE. This CDR3 is built from 15 residues. The CDR3 sequence: CASEPALGGSHGYTF. The DNA for the CDR3 is TGTGCCAGCGAGCCAGCCCTAGGAGGATCCCATGGCTACACCTTC.

In its sample, this clone was seen once. This chain joins TRBV14 and TRBJ2-2; tentative D call: TRBD2 (6 bases). Between the trimmed V and J ends, which lost 3 bases and 8 bases, there was a span of 19 bases. CDR3 length: 16 amino acids. Germline CDR1 is SGHDN and CDR2 is FVKESK. CDR3 nucleotide sequence: TGTGCCAGCAGCCAGGGACTCCTACCCCTAGCTGGGGAGCTGTTTTTT. This sequence encodes CASSQGLLPLAGELFF.

The rearrangement joins TRBV6-2 or TRBV6-3 to TRBJ2-7, with 8 positions matching TRBD1. The germline CDR1 and CDR2 sequences are MNHEY and SVGEGT. V lost 6 bases and J lost 5; bases outside the gene matches: 12. There are 15 residues in the CDR3. CDR3 coding DNA: TGTGCCAGCAGCTCCCGTGTCAGGGGGCGCCACGAGCAGTACTTC. Translating gives CASSSRVRGRHEQYF.

This sequence joins TRBV19 and TRBJ1-1; TRBD1 is a possible D gene (5 bases). Germline V gene data show CDR1 as LNHDA and CDR2 as SQIVND (reference sequence). Trimming took 1 base from V and 4 from J, leaving 7 bases between them. The CDR3 consists of 13 residues. The CDR3 DNA follows: TGTGCCAGTAGTATAGGGGGCGGCACTGAAGCTTTCTTT. Translated: CASSIGGGTEAFF. Using reference TRBV19 and TRBJ1-1 for the parts outside the CDR3, the full variable domain is DGGITQSPKYLFRKEGQNVTLSCEQNLNHDAMYWYRQDPGQGLRLIYYSQIVNDFQKGDIAEGYSVSREKKESFPLTVTSAQKNPTAFYLCASSIGGGTEAFFGQGTRLTVV.

The chain is built from TRBV5-1 and TRBJ1-3; tentatively, D is TRBD1 (6 bases). Trimming left V 0 bases short and J 0 bases short, with 10 bases between. The CDR3 covers 16 residues. Germline V gene sequence: CDR1 SGHRS, CDR2 YFSETQ. The CDR3 nucleotides read TGCGCCAGCAGCTTGGCAGGGGCCGGCTCTGGAAACACCATATATTTT. This codes for CASSLAGAGSGNTIYF.

Only a few counts were recorded for this clone. The chain couples TRBV6-1 to TRBJ2-5; D may be TRBD1 or TRBD2 (5 bases each). Germline values: CDR1 MNHNS, CDR2 SASEGT. The CDR3 runs to 15 residues. V was cut by 0 bases and J by 1 base, with 9 bases left in between. CDR3 loop: CASSEATGTQETQYF. The CDR3 nucleotides are TGTGCCAGCAGTGAAGCAACCGGGACCCAAGAGACCCAGTACTTC.

This clone was observed a single time. The V and J genes are TRBV7-2 and TRBJ2-4; perhaps TRBD1 as D (5 bases). CDR3 length equals 14 residues. Germline CDR1 is SGHTA and CDR2 is FQGNSA. V shed 5 bases and J shed 7 bases, with 15 bases lying between them. The CDR3 DNA follows: TGTGCCAGCAGCCCAAAAGGGGATACTAACATTCAGTACTTC. It translates to CASSPKGDTNIQYF. Based on the CDR3 plus reference TRBV7-2 and TRBJ2-4, the full variable domain is GAGVSQSPSNKVTEKGKDVELRCDPISGHTALYWYRQSLGQGLEFLIYFQGNSAPDKSGLPSDRFSAERTGGSVSTLTIQRTQQEDSAVYLCASSPKGDTNIQYFGAGTRLSVL.